This passage covers 9 T cell receptor beta chains from one sample sequenced in a study of CD8 T cells in Susac syndrome. With random hexamers, 0.5 to 1 ug RNA was reverse transcribed. In TCRdb, the immunoSEQ multiplex PCR reads were re-called with MiXCR into one record per CDR3 protein. This table holds approximately 190,000 distinct CDR3 sequences, almost 96% found once. The sample comprised CD4+ T cells from PBMCs. The receptors stem from a human donor with Susac syndrome.

The chain links TRBV9 to TRBJ1-1; 8 bases fit TRBD1. V lost 3 bases, J lost 4 bases, and 8 bases stayed unmatched. The CDR3 loop spans 15 amino acids. The germline V gene has CDR1 SGDLS and CDR2 YYNGEE. The CDR3 nucleotides are TGTGCCAGCAGCGCGGCTCAGGGGGCGCCCACTGAAGCTTTCTTT. This encodes CASSAAQGAPTEAFF.

This chain joins TRBV27 and TRBJ1-5; D may be TRBD1 (6 bases). This CDR3 has 14 amino acids. The V gene's germline CDR1 is MNHEY and CDR2 SMNVEV (reference sequence). The ends were cut back, 4 bases at V and 5 bases at J, with 12 bases in the middle. Here the CDR3 DNA reads TGTGCCAGCAGTTCCAGGGGAGGGGATCAGCCCCAGCATTTT. Translating gives CASSSRGGDQPQHF.

J is TRBJ1-6 and V is TRBV5-1; TRBD1 might be the D (5 bases). Deletions cut 2 bases from V and 10 bases from J, with 10 bases between. The CDR3 is 13 amino acids. Germline V lookup: CDR1 SGHRS, CDR2 YFSETQ. For the CDR3, the DNA is TGCGCCAGCAGCTTACAGGTTGGATCACCCCTCCACTTT. The encoded protein is CASSLQVGSPLHF. Together with reference TRBV5-1 and TRBJ1-6, the CDR3 gives the full variable domain: KAGVTQTPRYLIKTRGQQVTLSCSPISGHRSVSWYQQTPGQGLQFLFEYFSETQRNKGNFPGRFSGRQFSNSRSEMNVSTLELGDSALYLCASSLQVGSPLHFGNGTRLTVT.

V usage is TRBV7-9 and J usage is TRBJ1-1, with D unclear. Per germline, CDR1 SEHNR and CDR2 FQNEAQ (reference sequence). The V end lost 1 base, the J end lost 3 bases, and 9 bases lay between the germline ends. The CDR3 loop spans 14 amino acids. CDR3 nucleotides: TGTGCCAGCAGCTTAGAGGTGTCGGACACTGAAGCTTTCTTT. The encoded protein is CASSLEVSDTEAFF.

V usage is TRBV20-1 and J usage is TRBJ2-3, with D possibly being TRBD2 (7 bases). This CDR3 is built from 16 residues. CDR1 and CDR2 from the germline V gene are DFQATT and SNEGSKA (reference sequence). Trimming removed 6 bases from V and 1 base from J, with 20 bases in between. In DNA, the CDR3 is TGCAGTGCCATCAGGGGCGGGGGCTACGGCACAGATACGCAGTATTTT. Its translation: CSAIRGGGYGTDTQYF.

This clonotype was seen a single time. This chain joins TRBV3-1 and TRBJ2-7; 8 nucleotides line up with TRBD2. CDR1 and CDR2 from the germline V gene are LGHDT and YNNKEL (reference sequence). The CDR3 contains 17 residues. J gave up 1 base and V 0 bases, and 8 bases lay outside the gene matches. The CDR3 sequence is CASSQDLVGTSSYEQYF. The CDR3 DNA follows: TGTGCCAGCAGCCAAGATTTGGTCGGGACTAGTTCCTACGAGCAGTACTTC.

The chain carries TRBV7-9 and TRBJ1-1, with 10 bases identical to TRBD1. V was clipped by 2 bases and J by 4 bases; unmatched bases: 10. The CDR3 is 17 amino acids. Germline lookup yields CDR1 SEHNR and CDR2 FQNEAQ (reference sequence). The CDR3 loop is CASSLLVGRTGGTEAFF. CDR3 nucleotide sequence: TGTGCCAGCAGCTTATTGGTCGGGAGGACAGGGGGCACTGAAGCTTTCTTT.

V and J are TRBV2 and TRBJ1-1; 7 nucleotides line up with TRBD1. Per the germline V gene, CDR1 is SNHLY and CDR2 is FYNNEI. V shed 2 bases, J shed 5 bases, and the junction held 5 bases outside the gene matches. The CDR3 has 14 residues. This chain's CDR3 is CASSEQGQSTEAFF. As DNA, the CDR3 is TGTGCCAGCAGTGAACAGGGACAGAGTACTGAAGCTTTCTTT.

This clonotype appeared a single time. The J gene is TRBJ2-2, the V gene TRBV29-1, with D tentatively TRBD1 (5 bases). The CDR3 length is 14 residues. The germline gives CDR1 SQVTM, CDR2 ANQGSEA. The V and J ends lost 6 bases and 1 base respectively, with 12 bases between them. CDR3 loop: CSVTSDRNTGELFF. The CDR3 nucleotides read TGCAGCGTCACTTCCGACAGGAACACCGGGGAGCTGTTTTTT.